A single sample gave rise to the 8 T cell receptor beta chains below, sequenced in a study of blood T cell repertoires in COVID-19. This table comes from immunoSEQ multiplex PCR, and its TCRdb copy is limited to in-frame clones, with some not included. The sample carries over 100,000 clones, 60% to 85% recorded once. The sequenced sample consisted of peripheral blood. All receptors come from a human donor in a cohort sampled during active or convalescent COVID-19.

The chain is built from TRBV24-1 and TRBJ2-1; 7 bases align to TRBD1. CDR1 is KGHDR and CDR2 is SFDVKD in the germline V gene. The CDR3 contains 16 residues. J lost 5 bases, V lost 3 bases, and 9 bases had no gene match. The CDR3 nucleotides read TGTGCCACCAGTGATATGGTGGGGGACAGAGACAATGAGCAGTTCTTC. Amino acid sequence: CATSDMVGDRDNEQFF.

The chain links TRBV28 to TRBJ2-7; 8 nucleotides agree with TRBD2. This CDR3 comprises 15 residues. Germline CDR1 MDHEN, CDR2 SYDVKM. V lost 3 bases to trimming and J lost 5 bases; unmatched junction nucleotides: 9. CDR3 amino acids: CASSFLTGGAHEQYF. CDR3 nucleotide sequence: TGTGCCAGCAGTTTCTTAACCGGGGGGGCCCACGAGCAGTACTTC.

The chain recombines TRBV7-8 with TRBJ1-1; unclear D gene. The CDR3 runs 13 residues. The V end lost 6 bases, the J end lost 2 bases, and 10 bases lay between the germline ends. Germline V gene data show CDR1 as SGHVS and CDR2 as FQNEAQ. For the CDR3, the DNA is TGTGCCAGCAGGTCAGGCTTAAACACTGAAGCTTTCTTT. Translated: CASRSGLNTEAFF. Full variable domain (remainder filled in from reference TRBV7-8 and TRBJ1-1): GAGVSQSPRYKVAKRGQDVALRCDPISGHVSLFWYQQALGQGPEFLTYFQNEAQLDKSGLPSDRFFAERPEGSVSTLKIQRTQQEDSAVYLCASRSGLNTEAFFGQGTRLTVV.

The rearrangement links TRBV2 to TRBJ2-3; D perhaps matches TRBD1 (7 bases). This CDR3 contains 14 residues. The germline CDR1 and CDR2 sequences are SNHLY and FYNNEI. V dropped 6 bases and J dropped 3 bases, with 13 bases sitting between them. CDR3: CASRPQGGTDTQYF. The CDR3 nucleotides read TGTGCCAGCAGACCCCAGGGGGGAACAGATACGCAGTATTTT.

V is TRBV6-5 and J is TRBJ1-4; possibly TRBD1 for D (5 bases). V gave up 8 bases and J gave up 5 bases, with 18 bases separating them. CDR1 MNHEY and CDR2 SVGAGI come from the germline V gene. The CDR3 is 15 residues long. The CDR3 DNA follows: TGTGCCAGCTCACCTCTCGGGGGGAGGAATGAAAAACTGTTTTTT. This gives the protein CASSPLGGRNEKLFF.

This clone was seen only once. The CDR3 DNA reads as TGTGCCAGCAGTTCACCCGACAGGGGGCTAGTTACGCAGTATTTT. It translates to CASSSPDRGLVTQYF. The chain employs TRBV28 and TRBJ2-3; 10 nucleotides align to TRBD1. CDR1 MDHEN and CDR2 SYDVKM come from the germline V gene. Trimming removed 4 bases from V and 8 bases from J; junction bases left unmatched: 9. The CDR3 spans 15 residues.

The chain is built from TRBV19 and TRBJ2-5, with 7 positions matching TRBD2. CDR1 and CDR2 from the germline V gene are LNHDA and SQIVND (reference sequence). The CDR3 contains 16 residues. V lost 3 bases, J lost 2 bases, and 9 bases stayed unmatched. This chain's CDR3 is CASSIWASGLQETQYF. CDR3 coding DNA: TGTGCCAGTAGTATCTGGGCTAGCGGTTTGCAAGAGACCCAGTACTTC.

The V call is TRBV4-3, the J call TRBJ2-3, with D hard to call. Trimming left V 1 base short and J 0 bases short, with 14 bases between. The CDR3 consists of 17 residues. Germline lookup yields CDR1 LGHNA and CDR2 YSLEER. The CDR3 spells CASSQGNGVASTDTQYF. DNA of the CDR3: TGCGCCAGCAGCCAAGGAAACGGCGTAGCTAGCACAGATACGCAGTATTTT.